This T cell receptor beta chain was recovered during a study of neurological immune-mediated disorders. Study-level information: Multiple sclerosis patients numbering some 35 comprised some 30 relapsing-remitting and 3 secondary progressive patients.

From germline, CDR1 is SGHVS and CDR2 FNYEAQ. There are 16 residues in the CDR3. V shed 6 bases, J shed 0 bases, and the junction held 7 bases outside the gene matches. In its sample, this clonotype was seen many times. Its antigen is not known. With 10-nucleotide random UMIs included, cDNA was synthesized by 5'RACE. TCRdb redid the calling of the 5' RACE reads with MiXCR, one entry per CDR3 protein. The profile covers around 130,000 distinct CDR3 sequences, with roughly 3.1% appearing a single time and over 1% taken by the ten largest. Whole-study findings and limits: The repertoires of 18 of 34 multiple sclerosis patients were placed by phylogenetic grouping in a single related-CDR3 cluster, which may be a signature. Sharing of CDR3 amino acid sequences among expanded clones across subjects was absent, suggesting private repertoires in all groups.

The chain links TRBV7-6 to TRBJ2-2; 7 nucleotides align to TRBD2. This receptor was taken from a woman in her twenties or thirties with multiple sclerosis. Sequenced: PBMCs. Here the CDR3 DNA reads TGTGCCAGCAGGGCGACTCTAGCGGCGAACACCGGGGAGCTGTTTTTT. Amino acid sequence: CASRATLAANTGELFF.